This T cell receptor beta chain was observed in a study of blood T cell repertoires in COVID-19. Study-level background: Italy, Spain and the United States were the sources of the convalescent and acute COVID-19 samples. PBMCs, B-cell-depleted T cells, or T cells were the source of the cDNA or gDNA that made up the material.

CDR1 is ENHRY and CDR2 is SYGVKD in the germline V gene. The CDR3 has 12 residues. The V end lost 2 bases, the J end lost 9 bases, and 8 bases lay between the germline ends. In the authors' methods: By means of reference gene primer amplification, nucleated cell counts were estimated. Sequenced by immunoSEQ multiplex PCR; TCRdb stores in-frame clones only, minus some. V, J and clone size are taken as reported in that table, and D and trimming were inferred from the DNA itself. Of under 75,000 clones listed, approximately 89% are singletons. The chain recombines TRBV10-3 with TRBJ2-1, with D unclear. The sequenced sample was peripheral blood. The source of this sequence is a human donor in a cohort sampled during active COVID-19. CDR3 sequence reads: CAISEPQLEQFF. In DNA, the CDR3 is TGTGCCATCAGTGAGCCACAGCTTGAGCAGTTCTTC.